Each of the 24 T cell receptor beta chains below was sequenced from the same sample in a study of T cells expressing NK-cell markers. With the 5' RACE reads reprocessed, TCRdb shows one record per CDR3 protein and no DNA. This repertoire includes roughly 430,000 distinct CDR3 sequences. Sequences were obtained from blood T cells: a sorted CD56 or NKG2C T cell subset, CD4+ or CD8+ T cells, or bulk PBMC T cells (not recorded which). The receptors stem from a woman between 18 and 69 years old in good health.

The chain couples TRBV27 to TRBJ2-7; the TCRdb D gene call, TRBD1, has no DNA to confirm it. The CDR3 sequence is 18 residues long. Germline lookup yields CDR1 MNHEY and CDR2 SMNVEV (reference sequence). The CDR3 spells CASSLSEYGTGDFYEQYF.

Here the CDR3 reads CASSLVGEETQYF. The chain carries TRBV5-1 and TRBJ2-5; TCRdb proposes TRBD1, but this gene call is untestable without DNA. CDR3 size: 13 residues. Looked up from germline, CDR1 is SGHRS and CDR2 is YFSETQ.

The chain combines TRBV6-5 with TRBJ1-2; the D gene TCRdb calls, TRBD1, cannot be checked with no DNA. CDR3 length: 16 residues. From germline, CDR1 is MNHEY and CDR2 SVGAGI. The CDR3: CASSYSMEEGGVGYTF.

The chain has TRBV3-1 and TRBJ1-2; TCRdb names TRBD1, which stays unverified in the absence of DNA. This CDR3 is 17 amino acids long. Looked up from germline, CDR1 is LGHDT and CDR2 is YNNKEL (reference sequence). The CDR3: CASSYPKKQGPEDGYTF.

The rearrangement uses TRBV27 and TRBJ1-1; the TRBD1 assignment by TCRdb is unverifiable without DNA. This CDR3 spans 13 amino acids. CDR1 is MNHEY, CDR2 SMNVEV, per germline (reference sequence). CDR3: CASSYPGQGEAFF.

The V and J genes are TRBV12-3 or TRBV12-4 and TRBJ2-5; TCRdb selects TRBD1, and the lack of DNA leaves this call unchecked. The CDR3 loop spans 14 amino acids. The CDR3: CASSSDRDIEAQYF.

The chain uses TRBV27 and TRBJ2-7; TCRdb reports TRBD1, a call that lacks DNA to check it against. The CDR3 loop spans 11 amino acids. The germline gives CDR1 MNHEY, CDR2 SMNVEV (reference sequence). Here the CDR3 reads CATMTGNEQYF.

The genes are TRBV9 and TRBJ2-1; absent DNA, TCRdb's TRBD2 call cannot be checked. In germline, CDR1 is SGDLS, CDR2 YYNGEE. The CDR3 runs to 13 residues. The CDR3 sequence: CASSVVAGNEQFF.

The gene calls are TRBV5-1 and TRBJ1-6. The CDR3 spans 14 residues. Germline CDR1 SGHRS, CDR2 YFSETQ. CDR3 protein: CASTLGRNNSPLHF. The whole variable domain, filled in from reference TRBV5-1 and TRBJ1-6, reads KAGVTQTPRYLIKTRGQQVTLSCSPISGHRSVSWYQQTPGQGLQFLFEYFSETQRNKGNFPGRFSGRQFSNSRSEMNVSTLELGDSALYLCASTLGRNNSPLHFGNGTRLTVT.

Here the CDR3 reads CASSLTPDSLNEQFF. This chain links TRBV7-3 with TRBJ2-1. CDR3 size: 15 residues. Germline-derived CDR1 and CDR2 are SGHTA and FQGTGA.

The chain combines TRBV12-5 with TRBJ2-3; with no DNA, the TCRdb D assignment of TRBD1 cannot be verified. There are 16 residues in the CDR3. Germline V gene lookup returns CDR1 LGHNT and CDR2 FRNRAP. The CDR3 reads CASGPVGGASTDTQYF. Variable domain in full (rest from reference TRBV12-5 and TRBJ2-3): DARVTQTPRHKVTEMGQEVTMRCQPILGHNTVFWYRQTMMQGLELLAYFRNRAPLDDSGMPKDRFSAEMPDATLATLKIQPSEPRDSAVYFCASGPVGGASTDTQYFGPGTRLTVL.

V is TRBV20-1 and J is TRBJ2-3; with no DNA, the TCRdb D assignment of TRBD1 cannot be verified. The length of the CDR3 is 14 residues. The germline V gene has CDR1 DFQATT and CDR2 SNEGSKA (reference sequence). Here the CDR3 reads CSARVSPVSDTQYF.

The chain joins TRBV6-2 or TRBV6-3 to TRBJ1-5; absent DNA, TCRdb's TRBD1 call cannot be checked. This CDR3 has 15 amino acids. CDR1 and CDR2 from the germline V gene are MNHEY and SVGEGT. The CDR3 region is CASSYSGQSGQPQHF.

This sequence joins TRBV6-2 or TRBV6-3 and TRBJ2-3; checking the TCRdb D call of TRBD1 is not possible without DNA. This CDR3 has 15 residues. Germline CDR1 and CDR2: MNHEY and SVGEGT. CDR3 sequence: CASSPWTRITDTQYF.

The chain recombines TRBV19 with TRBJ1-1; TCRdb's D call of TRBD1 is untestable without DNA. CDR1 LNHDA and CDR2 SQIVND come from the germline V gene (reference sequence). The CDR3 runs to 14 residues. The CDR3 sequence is CASTWWGENTEAFF.

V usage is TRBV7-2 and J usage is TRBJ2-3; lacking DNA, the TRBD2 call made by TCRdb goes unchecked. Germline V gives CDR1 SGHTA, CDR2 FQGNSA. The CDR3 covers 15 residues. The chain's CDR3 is CASSYPGTRADTQYF. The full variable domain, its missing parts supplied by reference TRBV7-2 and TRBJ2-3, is GAGVSQSPSNKVTEKGKDVELRCDPISGHTALYWYRQSLGQGLEFLIYFQGNSAPDKSGLPSDRFSAERTGGSVSTLTIQRTQQEDSAVYLCASSYPGTRADTQYFGPGTRLTVL.

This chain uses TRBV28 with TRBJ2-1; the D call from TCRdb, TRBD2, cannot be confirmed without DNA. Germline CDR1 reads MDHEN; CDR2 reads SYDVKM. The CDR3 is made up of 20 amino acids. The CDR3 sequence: CASSLWGSSGGRDAYNEQFF.

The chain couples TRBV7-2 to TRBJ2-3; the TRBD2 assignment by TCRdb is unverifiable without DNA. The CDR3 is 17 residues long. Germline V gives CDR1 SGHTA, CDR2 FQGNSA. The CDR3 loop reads CASSLIGTTVGKDTQYF.

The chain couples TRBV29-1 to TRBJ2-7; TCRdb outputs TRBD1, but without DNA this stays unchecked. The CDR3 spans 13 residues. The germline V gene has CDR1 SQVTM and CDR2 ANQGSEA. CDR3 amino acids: CSVLTGITYEQYF.

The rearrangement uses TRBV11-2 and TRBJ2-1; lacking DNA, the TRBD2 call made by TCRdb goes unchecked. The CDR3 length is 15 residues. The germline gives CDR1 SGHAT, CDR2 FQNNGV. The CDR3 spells CASRAGTSWSNEQFF. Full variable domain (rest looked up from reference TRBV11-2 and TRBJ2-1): EAGVAQSPRYKIIEKRQSVAFWCNPISGHATLYWYQQILGQGPKLLIQFQNNGVVDDSQLPKDRFSAERLKGVDSTLKIQPAKLEDSAVYLCASRAGTSWSNEQFFGPGTRLTVL.

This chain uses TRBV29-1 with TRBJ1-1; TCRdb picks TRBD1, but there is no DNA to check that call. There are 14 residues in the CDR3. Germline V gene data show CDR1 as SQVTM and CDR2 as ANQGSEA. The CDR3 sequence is CSVELGRANTEAFF.

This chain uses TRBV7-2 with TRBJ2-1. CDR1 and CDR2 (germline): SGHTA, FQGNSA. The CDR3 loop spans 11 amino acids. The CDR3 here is CASSFWVEQFF.

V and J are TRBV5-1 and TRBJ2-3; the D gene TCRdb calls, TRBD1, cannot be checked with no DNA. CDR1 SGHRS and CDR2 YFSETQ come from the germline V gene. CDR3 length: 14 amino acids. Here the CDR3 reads CASSLIQGIDTQYF.

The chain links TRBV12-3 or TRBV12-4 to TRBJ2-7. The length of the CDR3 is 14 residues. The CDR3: CASSLGGSLYEQYF.